These T cell receptor beta chains were read from a single sample in a study of blood T cells in healthy people across ages. TCRdb called the 5' RACE reads again in MiXCR, with one record for every CDR3 protein. The table includes 450,000 to 650,000 distinct CDR3 sequences, around 24% detected once. This sample also belongs to another study, concerning T cells of mothers and their children.

The sample was blood. These TCRs come from a boy aged 5-17 years in good health. Both conserved end residues are part of each CDR3. The D gene is left open where the match is weak. Clone size, where shown, is once, few, many, or a class for clones that have expanded.

V: TRBV28
J: TRBJ2-1
length: 13
size: .
D: .
CDR3: CASSLDRLREQFF
DNA: TGTGCCAGCAGTTTAGACCGTTTACGGGAGCAGTTCTTC

V: TRBV24-1
J: TRBJ2-5
length: 15
size: .
D: .
CDR3: CATSDPTGWGETQYF
DNA: TGTGCCACCAGTGACCCCACAGGGTGGGGAGAGACCCAGTACTTC

V: TRBV2
J: TRBJ2-7
length: 13
size: few
D: TRBD1
CDR3: CASRRTGVDEQYF
DNA: TGTGCCAGCAGAAGGACAGGGGTGGACGAGCAGTACTTC

V: TRBV4-3
J: TRBJ1-6
length: 16
size: .
D: .
CDR3: CASSQDSHDGNSPLHF
DNA: TGCGCCAGCAGCCAAGATTCACACGACGGGAATTCACCCCTCCACTTT

V: TRBV13
J: TRBJ1-2
length: 16
size: .
D: .
CDR3: CASSRTSWGDDYSYTF
DNA: TGTGCCAGCAGCCGGACCTCTTGGGGCGACGACTATAGCTACACCTTC

V: TRBV6-5
J: TRBJ1-2
length: 15
size: .
D: TRBD1
CDR3: CASSYSGQGSFGYTF
DNA: TGTGCCAGCAGTTACAGCGGACAGGGCTCATTTGGCTACACCTTC

V: TRBV9
J: TRBJ2-1
length: 15
size: .
D: TRBD1
CDR3: CASSVGQTGVSEQFF
DNA: TGTGCCAGCAGCGTAGGGCAGACAGGGGTTTCCGAGCAGTTCTTC

V: TRBV12-5
J: TRBJ2-1
length: 20
size: few
D: TRBD2
CDR3: CASGLVLGTSGGPSYNEQFF
DNA: TGTGCTAGTGGTTTGGTACTAGGGACTAGCGGGGGGCCCTCCTACAATGAGCAGTTCTTC

V: TRBV3-1
J: TRBJ1-5
length: 12
size: .
D: .
CDR3: CASSQDGQPQHF
DNA: TGTGCCAGCAGCCAAGACGGGCAGCCCCAGCATTTT

V: TRBV13
J: TRBJ2-3
length: 14
size: few
D: .
CDR3: CASSLAALGDTQYF
DNA: TGTGCCAGCAGCTTAGCTGCCCTAGGAGATACGCAGTATTTT

V: TRBV7-2
J: TRBJ1-1
length: 12
size: .
D: .
CDR3: CASSYAGKLAFF
DNA: TGTGCCAGCAGCTATGCGGGGAAGTTGGCTTTCTTT

V: TRBV20-1
J: TRBJ2-7
length: 13
size: .
D: TRBD1
CDR3: CSAPDRVRDEQYF
DNA: TGCAGTGCCCCGGACAGGGTGAGAGACGAGCAGTACTTC

V: TRBV7-2
J: TRBJ2-1
length: 15
size: .
D: TRBD2
CDR3: CASSVSGGRYDEQFF
DNA: TGTGCCAGCAGCGTAAGCGGGGGGCGGTACGATGAGCAGTTCTTC

V: TRBV3-1
J: TRBJ1-1
length: 14
size: few
D: .
CDR3: CASSQDSVNTEAFF
DNA: TGTGCCAGCAGCCAAGACTCGGTGAACACTGAAGCTTTCTTT

V: TRBV7-2
J: TRBJ2-1
length: 19
size: few
D: TRBD2
CDR3: CASSLASGTSGGRVNEQFF
DNA: TGTGCCAGCAGCTTAGCGTCTGGGACTAGCGGGGGGAGAGTCAATGAGCAGTTCTTC

V: TRBV20-1
J: TRBJ2-7
length: 15
size: few
D: TRBD2
CDR3: CSARDTQGGVYEQYF
DNA: TGCAGTGCTAGAGATACCCAGGGAGGGGTGTACGAGCAGTACTTC

V: TRBV2
J: TRBJ1-4
length: 13
size: few
D: .
CDR3: CASQDSLNEKLLF
DNA: TGTGCCAGCCAGGACAGTCTTAATGAAAAACTGCTTTTT

V: TRBV6-5
J: TRBJ2-7
length: 14
size: .
D: TRBD1
CDR3: CASSMDRNADEQYF
DNA: TGTGCCAGCAGCATGGACAGGAACGCGGACGAGCAGTACTTC

V: TRBV9
J: TRBJ1-1
length: 14
size: few
D: TRBD1
CDR3: CASSVGQGDTEAFF
DNA: TGTGCCAGCAGCGTAGGACAGGGGGACACTGAAGCTTTCTTT

V: TRBV7-8
J: TRBJ2-5
length: 16
size: .
D: .
CDR3: CASSLAWGDSQETQYF
DNA: TGTGCCAGCAGCTTAGCGTGGGGGGACAGTCAAGAGACCCAGTACTTC

V: TRBV28
J: TRBJ2-3
length: 15
size: .
D: .
CDR3: CASSPVGAGTDTLYF
DNA: .

V: TRBV20-1
J: TRBJ2-3
length: 18
size: few
D: .
CDR3: CSARGPNHPGFSADTQYF
DNA: TGCAGTGCTAGAGGTCCCAATCACCCGGGATTCAGCGCAGATACGCAGTATTTT

V: TRBV4-3
J: TRBJ2-5
length: 15
size: few
D: .
CDR3: CASSQVRGPGAPQYF
DNA: TGCGCCAGCAGCCAGGTCAGGGGCCCTGGAGCGCCCCAGTACTTC

V: TRBV15
J: TRBJ2-5
length: 12
size: few
D: .
CDR3: CATSISGETQYF
DNA: TGTGCCACCAGCATCTCGGGGGAGACCCAGTACTTC

V: TRBV9
J: TRBJ2-5
length: 15
size: few
D: .
CDR3: CASSEHRDHQETQYF
DNA: TGTGCCAGCAGCGAACACCGGGATCACCAAGAGACCCAGTACTTC

V: TRBV7-2
J: TRBJ1-1
length: 13
size: few
D: .
CDR3: CASSPDMSTEAFF
DNA: TGTGCCAGCAGCCCAGACATGAGCACTGAAGCTTTCTTT

V: TRBV12-3/TRBV12-4
J: TRBJ2-4
length: 13
size: many
D: .
CDR3: CASGAGAKNIQYF
DNA: TGTGCCAGCGGGGCAGGGGCCAAAAACATTCAGTACTTC

V: TRBV4-1
J: TRBJ2-7
length: 15
size: many
D: TRBD1
CDR3: CASSQGTGGRYEQYF
DNA: TGCGCCAGCAGCCAAGGGACAGGGGGTAGGTACGAGCAGTACTTC

V: TRBV11-2
J: TRBJ2-1
length: 19
size: .
D: TRBD2
CDR3: CASSFTRLAGGLSGGEQFF
DNA: TGTGCCAGCAGCTTTACCAGGCTAGCGGGAGGTTTATCGGGCGGTGAGCAGTTCTTC

V: TRBV12-3/TRBV12-4
J: TRBJ2-7
length: 14
size: .
D: TRBD1
CDR3: CASLGQGESYEQYF
DNA: TGTGCCAGCCTGGGACAGGGGGAGTCCTACGAGCAGTACTTC

V: TRBV28
J: TRBJ2-4
length: 15
size: .
D: TRBD1
CDR3: CASSSSGTGGHIQYF
DNA: TGTGCCAGCAGTTCCTCCGGGACAGGGGGACACATTCAGTACTTC

V: TRBV20-1
J: TRBJ2-1
length: 11
size: few
D: .
CDR3: CSARGDREQFF
DNA: TGCAGTGCTAGGGGCGACAGGGAGCAGTTCTTC

V: TRBV6-4
J: TRBJ2-6
length: 16
size: .
D: .
CDR3: CASSDSAGSGANVLTF
DNA: TGTGCCAGCAGTGACTCTGCGGGCTCTGGGGCCAACGTCCTGACTTTC

V: TRBV28
J: TRBJ2-5
length: 13
size: few
D: .
CDR3: CASSLYAQGVFLF
DNA: TGTGCCAGCAGTTTATATGCCCAAGGGGTTTTCCTATTC

V: TRBV7-2
J: TRBJ2-1
length: 13
size: few
D: .
CDR3: CASSEGLYNEQFF
DNA: TGTGCCAGCAGCGAGGGCCTCTACAATGAGCAGTTCTTC

V: TRBV20-1
J: TRBJ1-6
length: 14
size: few
D: .
CDR3: CSAREGFENSPLHF
DNA: TGCAGTGCTAGAGAGGGATTCGAGAATTCACCCCTCCACTTT